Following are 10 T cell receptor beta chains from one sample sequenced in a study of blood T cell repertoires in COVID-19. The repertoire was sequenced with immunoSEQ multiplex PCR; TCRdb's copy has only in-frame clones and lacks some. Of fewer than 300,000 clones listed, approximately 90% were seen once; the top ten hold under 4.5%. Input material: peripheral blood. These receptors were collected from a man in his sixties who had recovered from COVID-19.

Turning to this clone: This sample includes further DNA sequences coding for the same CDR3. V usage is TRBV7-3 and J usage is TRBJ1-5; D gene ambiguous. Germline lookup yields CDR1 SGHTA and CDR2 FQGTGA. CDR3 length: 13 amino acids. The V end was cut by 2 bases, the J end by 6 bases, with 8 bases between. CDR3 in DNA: TGTGCCAGCAGCTTATGGGGAGGTCAGCCCCAGCATTTT. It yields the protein CASSLWGGQPQHF.

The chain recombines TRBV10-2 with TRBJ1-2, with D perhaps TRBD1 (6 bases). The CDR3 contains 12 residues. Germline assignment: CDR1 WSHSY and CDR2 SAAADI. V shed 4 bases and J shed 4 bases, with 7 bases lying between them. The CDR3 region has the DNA TGCGCCAGCAGTGTGGACAGCTATGGCTACACCTTC. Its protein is CASSVDSYGYTF.

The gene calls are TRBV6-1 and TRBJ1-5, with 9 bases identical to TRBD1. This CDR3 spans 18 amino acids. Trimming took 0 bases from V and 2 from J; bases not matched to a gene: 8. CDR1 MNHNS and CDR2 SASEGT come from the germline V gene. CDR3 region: CASSEALGQGLGNQPQHF. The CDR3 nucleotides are TGTGCCAGCAGTGAAGCGTTAGGACAGGGGCTTGGCAATCAGCCCCAGCATTTT.

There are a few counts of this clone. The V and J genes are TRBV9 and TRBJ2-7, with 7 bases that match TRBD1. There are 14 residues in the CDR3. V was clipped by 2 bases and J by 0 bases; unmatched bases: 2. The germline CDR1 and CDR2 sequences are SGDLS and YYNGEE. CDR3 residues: CASSVGQISYEQYF. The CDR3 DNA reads TGTGCCAGCAGCGTGGGACAGATCTCCTACGAGCAGTACTTC.

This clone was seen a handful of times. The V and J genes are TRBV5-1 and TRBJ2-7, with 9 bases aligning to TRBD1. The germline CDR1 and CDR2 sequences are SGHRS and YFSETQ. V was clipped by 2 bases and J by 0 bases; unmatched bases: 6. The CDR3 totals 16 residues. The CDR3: CASSFTGGIGSYEQYF. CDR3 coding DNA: TGCGCCAGCAGCTTTACAGGGGGCATTGGCTCCTACGAGCAGTACTTC.

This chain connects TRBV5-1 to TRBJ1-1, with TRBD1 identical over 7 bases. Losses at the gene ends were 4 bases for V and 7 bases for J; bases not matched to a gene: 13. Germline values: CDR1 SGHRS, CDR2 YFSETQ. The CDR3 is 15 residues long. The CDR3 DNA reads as TGCGCCAGCAGCGGTATCACAGGGGAATGGGTTGAAGCTTTCTTT. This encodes CASSGITGEWVEAFF.

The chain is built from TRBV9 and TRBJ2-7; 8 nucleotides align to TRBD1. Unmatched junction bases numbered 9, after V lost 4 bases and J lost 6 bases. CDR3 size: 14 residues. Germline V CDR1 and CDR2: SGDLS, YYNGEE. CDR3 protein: CASSPWDRSAEQYF. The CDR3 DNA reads TGTGCCAGCAGCCCCTGGGACAGGAGCGCCGAGCAGTACTTC.

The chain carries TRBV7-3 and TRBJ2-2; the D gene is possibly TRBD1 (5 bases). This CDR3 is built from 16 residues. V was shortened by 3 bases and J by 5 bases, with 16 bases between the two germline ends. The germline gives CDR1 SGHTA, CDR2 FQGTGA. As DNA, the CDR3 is TGTGCCAGCAGCTTTTTGTCTGCCCAGGGTACCGGGGAGCTGTTTTTT. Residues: CASSFLSAQGTGELFF. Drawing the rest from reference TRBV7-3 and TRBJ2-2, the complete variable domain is GAGVSQTPSNKVTEKGKYVELRCDPISGHTALYWYRQSLGQGPEFLIYFQGTGAADDSGLPNDRFFAVRPEGSVSTLKIQRTERGDSAVYLCASSFLSAQGTGELFFGEGSRLTVL.

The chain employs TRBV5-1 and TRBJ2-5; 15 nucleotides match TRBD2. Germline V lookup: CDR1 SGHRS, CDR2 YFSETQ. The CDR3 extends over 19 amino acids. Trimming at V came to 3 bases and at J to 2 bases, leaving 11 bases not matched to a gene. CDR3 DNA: TGCGCCAGCAGCTCGCCCGGGACTAGCGGGGGGCGGGTTCAAGAGACCCAGTACTTC. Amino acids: CASSSPGTSGGRVQETQYF.

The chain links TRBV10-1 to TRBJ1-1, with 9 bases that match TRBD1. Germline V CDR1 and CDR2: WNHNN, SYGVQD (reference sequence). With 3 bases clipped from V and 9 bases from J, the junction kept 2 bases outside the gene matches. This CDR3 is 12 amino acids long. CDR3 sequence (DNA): TGCGCCAGCAGTGAAGGACAGGGGAAAGCTTTCTTT. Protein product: CASSEGQGKAFF.